The 10 T cell receptor beta chains below come from one sample, sequenced in a study of blood T cell repertoires in COVID-19. Repertoires were generated with immunoSEQ multiplex PCR, while TCRdb's copy carries only in-frame clones and drops some. The sample lists 150,000 or so clones, around 85% occurring once. Material for sequencing was peripheral blood. The receptor source for this set is a woman in her 70s with acute or convalescent COVID-19.

The CDR3 coding sequence is TGTGCCAGCAGTCTCTATACCGGTGAGCAGTTCTTC. Its protein is CASSLYTGEQFF. The chain links TRBV7-9 to TRBJ2-1; D is unresolved. Trimming shortened V by 6 bases and J by 9 bases, and 12 bases separated the two germline ends. Germline assignment: CDR1 SEHNR and CDR2 FQNEAQ (reference sequence). The CDR3 is 12 residues long. Drawing the rest from reference TRBV7-9 and TRBJ2-1, the complete variable domain is DTGVSQNPRHKITKRGQNVTFRCDPISEHNRLYWYRQTLGQGPEFLTYFQNEAQLEKSRLLSDRFSAERPKGSFSTLEIQRTEQGDSAMYLCASSLYTGEQFFGPGTRLTVL.

V gene TRBV27 combines with J gene TRBJ1-2; 7 bases fit TRBD1. Losses at the gene ends were 0 bases for V and 4 bases for J; bases not matched to a gene: 11. CDR1 MNHEY and CDR2 SMNVEV come from the germline V gene (reference sequence). CDR3 length equals 17 residues. CDR3 nucleotide sequence: TGTGCCAGCAGTTTATCATTCGGAGCAGGGGGAGTCTATGGCTACACCTTC. This encodes CASSLSFGAGGVYGYTF.

The chain has TRBV24-1 and TRBJ2-7, with D tentatively TRBD1 (5 bases). The CDR3 has 15 amino acids. Looked up from germline, CDR1 is KGHDR and CDR2 is SFDVKD. The V and J ends lost 3 bases and 2 bases respectively, with 13 bases between them. In DNA, the CDR3 is TGTGCCACCAGTGATCCGTTGGACAACCCCTACGAGCAGTACTTC. It yields the protein CATSDPLDNPYEQYF.

This clone showed up just a few times. This chain uses TRBV28 with TRBJ1-2, with TRBD1 matching over 7 bases. Germline V gene data show CDR1 as MDHEN and CDR2 as SYDVKM. CDR3 size: 13 residues. Trimming removed 6 bases from V and 2 bases from J; junction bases left unmatched: 3. CDR3 amino acids: CASRGGQNYGYTF. CDR3 sequence (DNA): TGTGCCAGCAGGGGGGGACAGAACTATGGCTACACCTTC.

J is TRBJ2-3 and V is TRBV12-3 or TRBV12-4, with D maybe TRBD2 (6 bases). This CDR3 region has 13 residues. The V gene lost 8 bases and the J gene lost 8 bases, with 17 bases spanning the gap. DNA for the CDR3: TGTGCCAGCTCCGGGACTCGCATTTCTACGCAGTATTTT. It translates to CASSGTRISTQYF.

This rearrangement joins TRBV7-3 to TRBJ2-3, with 7 bases matching TRBD1. The CDR3 is made up of 13 amino acids. Germline assignment: CDR1 SGHTA and CDR2 FQGTGA. V shed 4 bases, J shed 5 bases, and the junction held 3 bases outside the gene matches. The CDR3 nucleotides read TGTGCCAGCAGCTGGAACAGGGGAGATACGCAGTATTTT. Its translation: CASSWNRGDTQYF.

V is TRBV28 and J is TRBJ1-5; 7 bases agree with TRBD1. This CDR3 region has 13 residues. CDR1 and CDR2 (germline): MDHEN, SYDVKM. V gave up 9 bases and J gave up 4 bases; unmatched junction bases: 6. CDR3: CASSDRVNQPQHF. The DNA for the CDR3 is TGTGCCAGTTCAGACAGGGTGAATCAGCCCCAGCATTTT.

The chain couples TRBV5-1 to TRBJ2-3; 9 bases map to TRBD1. The CDR3 is 16 residues long. The V segment lost 1 base and the J segment 4 bases; nucleotides outside the gene matches: 7. Germline CDR1 SGHRS, CDR2 YFSETQ. The DNA for the CDR3 is TGCGCCAGCAGCTTGCCGGGACAGGGAGGAGCAGATACGCAGTATTTT. It is translated as CASSLPGQGGADTQYF.

There are a few counts of this clone. This sequence joins TRBV6-6 and TRBJ2-1; D possibly corresponds to TRBD1 (6 bases). CDR3 length: 14 residues. The germline V and J ends were trimmed by 5 bases and 6 bases, with 14 bases remaining between them. Germline V CDR1 and CDR2: MNHNY, SVGAGI (reference sequence). The CDR3 DNA sequence: TGTGCCAGCAGTACCCCAACAGGGATCAATGAGCAGTTCTTC. Amino acid sequence: CASSTPTGINEQFF.

The rearrangement links TRBV27 to TRBJ2-3, with 7 positions matching TRBD2. The CDR3 is 18 residues long. The junction had 12 bases not matched to a gene; V was cut back by 3 bases and J by 0 bases. Germline CDR1 reads MNHEY; CDR2 reads SMNVEV (reference sequence). The CDR3 DNA reads TGTGCCAGCAGTTTTTGGGGGACTACACTAAGGAGCACAGATACGCAGTATTTT. Translated: CASSFWGTTLRSTDTQYF.